This TCR beta chain was recorded in a study of T cell changes during pregnancy in multiple sclerosis. This CDR3 comprises 15 residues. The germline V gene encodes CDR1 KGHSH and CDR2 LQKENI. With 0 bases removed from V and 7 bases from J, the gap between germline ends came to 13 bases. The assay was immunoSEQ multiplex PCR, and TCRdb's table has in-frame clones only and misses some. The repertoire has 45,000 to 60,000 clones, about 91% of them found once; the top ten carry roughly 1.2%. The chain uses TRBV18 and TRBJ2-1; maybe TRBD2 (5 bases). The material sequenced was peripheral blood, taken after pregnancy. The sequence was collected from a female donor in good health, enrolled as a control in a pregnancy study. The CDR3 bases are TGTGCCAGCTCACCACCGGCTAGAGGAGGAAATGAGCAGTTCTTC. Amino acid sequence: CASSPPARGGNEQFF.